These 4 T cell receptor beta chains were sequenced from one sample in a study of cytomegalovirus exposure and HLA in healthy donors. TCRdb's copy holds only in-frame clones and misses some; the assay was immunoSEQ multiplex PCR. Of around 74,000 clones listed, around four fifths are singletons. Specimen: PBMCs. Receptors were obtained from a man aged 25-45 years in good health and CMV-seronegative.

The gene calls are TRBV13 and TRBJ2-7, with D perhaps TRBD2 (6 bases). Germline lookup yields CDR1 PRHDT and CDR2 FYEKMQ (reference sequence). The CDR3 has 14 residues. V lost 9 bases and J 3 bases, leaving 18 bases between the germline ends. The CDR3 nucleotides read TGTGCCAGTCTCAAGGCGGGGCGTAACTACGAGCAGTACTTC. This codes for CASLKAGRNYEQYF.

In the case of this clone: A junction end diverges from the germline sequence, so it may reflect a read error. V and J are TRBV7-7 and TRBJ2-2, with 7 bases identical to TRBD1. CDR3 length equals 14 residues. CDR1 SSHAT and CDR2 FNYEAQ come from the germline V gene (reference sequence). The CDR3 DNA reads as TGTGCTAGCAGCCATAACAGGGGCACCGGGGAGCTGTTTTTT. It specifies CASSHNRGTGELFF.

The rearrangement links TRBV11-2 to TRBJ2-3; the D gene is possibly TRBD2 (5 bases). V was clipped by 2 bases and J by 0 bases, with 6 bases between them. This CDR3 is built from 14 residues. Per germline, CDR1 SGHAT and CDR2 FQNNGV. This CDR3 is CASSLWESTDTQYF. The CDR3 DNA reads TGTGCCAGCAGCTTATGGGAGAGCACAGATACGCAGTATTTT.

V gene TRBV11-1 combines with J gene TRBJ2-5, with TRBD2 matching 10 bases. The V segment lost 4 bases and the J segment 12 bases; nucleotides outside the gene matches: 8. This CDR3 contains 13 residues. Germline V CDR1 and CDR2: SGHAT, FQDESV (reference sequence). As DNA, the CDR3 is TGTGCCAGCAGCTCGCTAGCGGGGGCTGGGGAGTACTTC. Translation gives CASSSLAGAGEYF.